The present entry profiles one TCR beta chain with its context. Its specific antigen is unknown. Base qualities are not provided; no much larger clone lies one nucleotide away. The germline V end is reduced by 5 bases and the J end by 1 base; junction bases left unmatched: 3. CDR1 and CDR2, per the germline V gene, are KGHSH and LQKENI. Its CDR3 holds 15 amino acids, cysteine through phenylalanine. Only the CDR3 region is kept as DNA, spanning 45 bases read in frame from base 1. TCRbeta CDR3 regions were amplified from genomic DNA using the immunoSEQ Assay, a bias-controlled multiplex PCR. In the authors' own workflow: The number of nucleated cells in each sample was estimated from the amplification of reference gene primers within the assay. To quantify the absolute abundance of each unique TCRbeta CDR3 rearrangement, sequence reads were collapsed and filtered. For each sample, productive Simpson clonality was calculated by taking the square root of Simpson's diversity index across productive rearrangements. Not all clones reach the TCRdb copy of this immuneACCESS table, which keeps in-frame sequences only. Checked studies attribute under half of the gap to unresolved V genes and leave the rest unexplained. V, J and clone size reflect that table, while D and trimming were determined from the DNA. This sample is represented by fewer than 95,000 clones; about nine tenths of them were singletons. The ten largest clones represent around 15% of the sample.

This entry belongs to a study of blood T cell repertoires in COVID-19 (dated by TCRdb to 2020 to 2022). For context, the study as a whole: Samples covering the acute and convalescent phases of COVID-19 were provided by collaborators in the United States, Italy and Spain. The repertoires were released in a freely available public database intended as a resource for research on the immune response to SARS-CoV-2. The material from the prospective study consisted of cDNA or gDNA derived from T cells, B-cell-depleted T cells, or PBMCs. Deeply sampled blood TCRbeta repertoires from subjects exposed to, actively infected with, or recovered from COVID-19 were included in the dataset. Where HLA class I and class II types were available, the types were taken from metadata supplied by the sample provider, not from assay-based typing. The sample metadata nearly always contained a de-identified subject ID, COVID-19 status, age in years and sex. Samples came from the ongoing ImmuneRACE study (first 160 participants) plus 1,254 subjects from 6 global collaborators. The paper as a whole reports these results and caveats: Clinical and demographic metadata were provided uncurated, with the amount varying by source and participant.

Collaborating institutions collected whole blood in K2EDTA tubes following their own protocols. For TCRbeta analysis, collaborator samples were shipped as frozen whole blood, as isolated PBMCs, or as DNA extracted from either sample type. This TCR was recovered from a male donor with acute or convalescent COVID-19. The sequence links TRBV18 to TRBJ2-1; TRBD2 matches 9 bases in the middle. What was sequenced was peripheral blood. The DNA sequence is TGTGCCAGCTCAGGAGCGGGGGGTTCCTACAATGAGCAGTTCTTC. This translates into CASSGAGGSYNEQFF. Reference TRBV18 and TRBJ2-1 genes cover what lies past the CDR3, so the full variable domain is NAGVMQNPRHLVRRRGQEARLRCSPMKGHSHVYWYRQLPEEGLKFMVYLQKENIIDESGMPKERFSAEFPKEGPSILRIQQVVRGDSAAYFCASSGAGGSYNEQFFGPGTRLTVL.